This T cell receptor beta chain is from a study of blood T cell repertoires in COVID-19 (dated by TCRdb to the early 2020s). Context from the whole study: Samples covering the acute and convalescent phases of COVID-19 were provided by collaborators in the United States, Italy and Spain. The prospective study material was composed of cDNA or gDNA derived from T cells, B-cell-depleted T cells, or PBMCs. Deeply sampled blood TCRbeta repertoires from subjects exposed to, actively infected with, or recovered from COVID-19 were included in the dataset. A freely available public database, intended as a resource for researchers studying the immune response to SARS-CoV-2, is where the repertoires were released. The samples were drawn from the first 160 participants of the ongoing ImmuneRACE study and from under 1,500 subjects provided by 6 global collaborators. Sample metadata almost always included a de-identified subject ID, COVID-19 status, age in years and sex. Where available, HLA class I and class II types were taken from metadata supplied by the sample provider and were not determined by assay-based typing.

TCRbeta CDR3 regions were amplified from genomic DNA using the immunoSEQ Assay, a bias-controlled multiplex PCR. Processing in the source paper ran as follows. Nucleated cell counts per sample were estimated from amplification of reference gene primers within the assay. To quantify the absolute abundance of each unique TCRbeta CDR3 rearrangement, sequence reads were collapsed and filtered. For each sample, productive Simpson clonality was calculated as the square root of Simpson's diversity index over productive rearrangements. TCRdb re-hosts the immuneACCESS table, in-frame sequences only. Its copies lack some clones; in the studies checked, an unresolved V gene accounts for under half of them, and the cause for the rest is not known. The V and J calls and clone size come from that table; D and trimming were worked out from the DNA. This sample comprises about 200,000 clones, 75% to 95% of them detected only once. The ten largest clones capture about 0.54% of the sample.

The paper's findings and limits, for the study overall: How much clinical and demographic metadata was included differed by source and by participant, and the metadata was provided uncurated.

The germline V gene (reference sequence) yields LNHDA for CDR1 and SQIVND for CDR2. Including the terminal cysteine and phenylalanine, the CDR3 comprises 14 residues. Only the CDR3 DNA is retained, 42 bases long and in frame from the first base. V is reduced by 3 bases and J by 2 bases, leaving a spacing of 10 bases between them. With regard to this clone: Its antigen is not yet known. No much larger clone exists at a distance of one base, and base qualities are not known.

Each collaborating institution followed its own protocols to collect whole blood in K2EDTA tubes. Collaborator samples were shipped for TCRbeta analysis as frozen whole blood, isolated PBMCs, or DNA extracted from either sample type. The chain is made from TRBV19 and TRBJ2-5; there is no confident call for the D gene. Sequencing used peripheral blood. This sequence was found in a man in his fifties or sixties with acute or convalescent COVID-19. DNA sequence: TGTGCCAGTAGTATTCGAAACAGACAAGAGACCCAGTACTTC. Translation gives CASSIRNRQETQYF.